These 12 T cell receptor beta chains originate from one sample sequenced in a study of shared clonotypes between healthy human individuals. Produced via immunoSEQ multiplex PCR; TCRdb's table is partial and in-frame only. The sample yields more than 400,000 clones, less than 96% seen once. The sample taken for sequencing was naive CD4+ T cells sorted from blood. Sample subset: CD45RA+ positively selected. These receptors all come from a woman aged 25 to 45 in good health.

The chain couples TRBV27 to TRBJ1-4; 10 nucleotides match TRBD1. This CDR3 is built from 14 residues. With V trimmed by 5 bases and J by 8 bases, 5 bases remained unmatched. Germline V CDR1 and CDR2: MNHEY, SMNVEV (reference sequence). CDR3: CASSPGQGREKLFF. In nucleotides, the CDR3 is TGTGCCAGCAGTCCGGGACAGGGGAGGGAAAAACTGTTTTTT. Full variable domain (outside the CDR3, taken from reference TRBV27 and TRBJ1-4): EAQVTQNPRYLITVTGKKLTVTCSQNMNHEYMSWYRQDPGLGLRQIYYSMNVEVTDKGDVPEGYKVSRKEKRNFPLILESPSPNQTSLYFCASSPGQGREKLFFGSGTQLSVL.

The gene calls are TRBV10-1 and TRBJ2-1, with D possibly being TRBD2 (6 bases). Trimming left V 2 bases short and J 8 bases short, with 22 bases between. CDR3 size: 17 residues. Germline loops: CDR1 WNHNN, CDR2 SYGVQD (reference sequence). The DNA of the CDR3 is TGCGCCAGCAGTGAGGGGCTAGCGCTACCTGTTAACGATGAGCAGTTCTTC. Residues: CASSEGLALPVNDEQFF.

Of note for this clone: Additional DNA sequences in this sample encode the identical CDR3. The CDR3 nucleotides read TGCGCCAGCAGCCTCGGAGGGAACACTGAAGCTTTCTTT. Translating gives CASSLGGNTEAFF. The chain couples TRBV5-1 to TRBJ1-1; unclear D gene. Germline CDR1 is SGHRS and CDR2 is YFSETQ. The CDR3 is made up of 13 amino acids. Trimming took 4 bases from V and 1 from J, leaving 8 bases between them.

The V gene is TRBV7-9, the J gene TRBJ1-2; D ambiguous. The CDR3 spans 15 residues. The germline CDR1 and CDR2 sequences are SEHNR and FQNEAQ (reference sequence). Trimming removed 3 bases from V and 0 bases from J, with 11 bases in between. The CDR3 nucleotides read TGTGCCAGCAGCTTCCATGGGTCGGCTAACTATGGCTACACCTTC. It codes for CASSFHGSANYGYTF. Variable domain in full (rest from reference TRBV7-9 and TRBJ1-2): DTGVSQNPRHKITKRGQNVTFRCDPISEHNRLYWYRQTLGQGPEFLTYFQNEAQLEKSRLLSDRFSAERPKGSFSTLEIQRTEQGDSAMYLCASSFHGSANYGYTFGSGTRLTVV.

The chain links TRBV5-1 to TRBJ1-4; D unclear. The CDR3 has 13 amino acids. The germline V and J ends were trimmed by 3 bases and 0 bases, with 3 bases remaining between them. From germline, CDR1 is SGHRS and CDR2 YFSETQ. The CDR3 region is CASSYSTNEKLFF. The CDR3 DNA reads as TGCGCCAGCAGCTACTCAACTAATGAAAAACTGTTTTTT.

V and J are TRBV2 and TRBJ1-6, with D tentatively TRBD1 (6 bases). This CDR3 has 13 amino acids. V lost 8 bases, J lost 9 bases, and 14 bases lay in between. Germline V gives CDR1 SNHLY, CDR2 FYNNEI. The CDR3 sequence: CASHSGEGSPLHF. The CDR3, as DNA: TGTGCCAGCCACTCAGGGGAAGGTTCACCCCTCCACTTT.

The chain couples TRBV18 to TRBJ1-1; TRBD1 matches at 7 bases. Looked up from germline, CDR1 is KGHSH and CDR2 is LQKENI. With V trimmed by 1 base and J by 1 base, 9 bases remained unmatched. The CDR3 spans 17 residues. Written as DNA, the CDR3 is TGTGCCAGCTCACCACTGGTACCGACAGGGAGGAACACTGAAGCTTTCTTT. This translates into CASSPLVPTGRNTEAFF.

V is TRBV5-1 and J is TRBJ2-1; no clear D gene. CDR1 is SGHRS and CDR2 is YFSETQ in the germline V gene. The CDR3 loop spans 17 amino acids. Trimming took off 1 base at V and 2 bases at J, with 16 bases between the two ends. The CDR3 loop reads CASSLTTVDAAYNEQFF. As DNA, the CDR3 is TGCGCCAGCAGCTTGACAACCGTCGACGCGGCCTACAATGAGCAGTTCTTC. Full variable domain (outside the CDR3, taken from reference TRBV5-1 and TRBJ2-1): KAGVTQTPRYLIKTRGQQVTLSCSPISGHRSVSWYQQTPGQGLQFLFEYFSETQRNKGNFPGRFSGRQFSNSRSEMNVSTLELGDSALYLCASSLTTVDAAYNEQFFGPGTRLTVL.

The chain links TRBV28 to TRBJ2-7, with 10 bases lining up with TRBD2. There are 14 residues in the CDR3. The trim removed 1 base at V and 6 bases at J, leaving 3 bases unmatched. CDR1 MDHEN and CDR2 SYDVKM come from the germline V gene. The CDR3 DNA reads TGTGCCAGCAGTTTATTAGCGGGAGGTGCCGAGCAGTACTTC. The encoded protein is CASSLLAGGAEQYF. The full variable domain, its missing parts supplied by reference TRBV28 and TRBJ2-7, is DVKVTQSSRYLVKRTGEKVFLECVQDMDHENMFWYRQDPGLGLRLIYFSYDVKMKEKGDIPEGYSVSREKKERFSLILESASTNQTSMYLCASSLLAGGAEQYFGPGTRLTVT.

This clone showed up just once. V is TRBV6-5 and J is TRBJ2-7, with TRBD2 matching 11 bases. Trimming removed 7 bases from V and 4 bases from J; junction bases left unmatched: 6. The CDR3 totals 14 residues. In germline, CDR1 is MNHEY, CDR2 SVGAGI. In DNA form, the CDR3 reads TGTGCCAGCAAACGAGGACTAGCGGGTTACGAGCAGTACTTC. Its translation is CASKRGLAGYEQYF.

The chain is built from TRBV7-9 and TRBJ2-1; tentatively, D is TRBD2 (6 bases). The CDR3 has 16 amino acids. Trimming stripped 7 bases from V and 9 bases from J, with 25 bases between. CDR1 and CDR2 (germline): SEHNR, FQNEAQ (reference sequence). The CDR3 nucleotides read TGTGCCAGCACCTACACGAACGGGAGAGGGGTTGGTGAGCAGTTCTTC. It encodes CASTYTNGRGVGEQFF.

The chain uses TRBV27 and TRBJ1-3; maybe TRBD1 (6 bases). The CDR3 is 13 amino acids. The germline V gene encodes CDR1 MNHEY and CDR2 SMNVEV (reference sequence). V lost 6 bases and J 10 bases, leaving 16 bases between the germline ends. The CDR3 bases are TGTGCCAGCAGCATGAACAGGGATACAACCATATATTTT. This translates into CASSMNRDTTIYF.